The entry below describes one TCR beta chain. The CDR3 is made up of 12 amino acids. CDR1 is SGHDT, CDR2 YYEEEE, per germline. Trimming took off 7 bases at V and 8 bases at J, with 15 bases between the two ends. This entry comes from a study of T cells after yellow fever vaccination. Broader study findings: Subsequent booster samples again held most clones from primary vaccination (around 96% CD4, roughly 88% CD8).

Template switching with 5'RACE generated the TCR cDNA and added a universal primer site and UMIs. In TCRdb, the 5' RACE reads were re-called with MiXCR into one record per CDR3 protein. Of tens of thousands of distinct CDR3 sequences listed, approximately 3.5% are singletons. Here the sequenced sample was PBMCs, either bulk or a sorted T-cell subset (CD4+, CD8+, memory, or dextramer-sorted; not recorded which), taken approximately 40 days after the first yellow fever vaccination. The gene calls are TRBV5-6 and TRBJ1-2; D possibly corresponds to TRBD1 (5 bases). The TCR comes from a man between 18 and 35 years old who received the YFV17D yellow fever vaccine. This chain's CDR3 is CASGPGLSGYTF. The CDR3 region has the DNA TGTGCCAGCGGCCCGGGGCTCAGCGGCTACACCTTC.